These 4 T cell receptor beta chains originate from one sample sequenced in a study of cytomegalovirus exposure and HLA in healthy donors. 60 Vbeta and 13 Jbeta primers were used in PCR. Method: immunoSEQ multiplex PCR; TCRdb's copy keeps in-frame clones and lacks some. The repertoire includes approximately 200,000 clones, around 79% of them detected once, and 1.6% sits in the top ten. Sequenced: PBMCs. The receptors were gathered from a woman aged 18-29 years in good health and CMV-seronegative.

This chain connects TRBV21-1 to TRBJ1-2. TRBV21-1 is a listed pseudogene. CDR3 length: 15 amino acids. The CDR3 reads CASSTLAGDNYGYTF. In DNA, the CDR3 is TGTGCCAGCAGTACCCTAGCAGGAGATAACTATGGCTACACCTTC.

This rearrangement joins TRBV5-4 to TRBJ1-1; weak D call: TRBD1 (5 bases). The germline CDR1 and CDR2 sequences are SGHNT and YYREEE (reference sequence). The CDR3 totals 14 residues. The V end was cut by 4 bases, the J end by 3 bases, with 13 bases between. The CDR3 reads CASSRLGGDTEAFF. CDR3 in DNA: TGTGCCAGCAGCAGGTTGGGGGGGGACACTGAAGCTTTCTTT.

The J gene is TRBJ2-1, the V gene TRBV7-2; 9 bases fit TRBD2. The V gene end was trimmed by 3 bases and the J gene end by 7 bases; junction bases not matched to a gene: 13. CDR1 is SGHTA, CDR2 FQGNSA, per germline. CDR3 length equals 17 residues. The CDR3 here is CASSFTAKKRGANEQFF. The CDR3, as DNA: TGTGCCAGCAGCTTTACGGCAAAGAAGCGGGGGGCGAATGAGCAGTTCTTC.

This chain connects TRBV6-1 to TRBJ1-6; TRBD1 is a possible D gene (6 bases). The V and J ends lost 4 bases and 0 bases respectively, with 16 bases between them. Germline values: CDR1 MNHNS, CDR2 SASEGT. The CDR3 consists of 18 residues. The CDR3 DNA follows: TGTGCCAGCAGTGCTACAGGGTCAGGGAGCTCCTATAATTCACCCCTCCACTTT. Its translation is CASSATGSGSSYNSPLHF.